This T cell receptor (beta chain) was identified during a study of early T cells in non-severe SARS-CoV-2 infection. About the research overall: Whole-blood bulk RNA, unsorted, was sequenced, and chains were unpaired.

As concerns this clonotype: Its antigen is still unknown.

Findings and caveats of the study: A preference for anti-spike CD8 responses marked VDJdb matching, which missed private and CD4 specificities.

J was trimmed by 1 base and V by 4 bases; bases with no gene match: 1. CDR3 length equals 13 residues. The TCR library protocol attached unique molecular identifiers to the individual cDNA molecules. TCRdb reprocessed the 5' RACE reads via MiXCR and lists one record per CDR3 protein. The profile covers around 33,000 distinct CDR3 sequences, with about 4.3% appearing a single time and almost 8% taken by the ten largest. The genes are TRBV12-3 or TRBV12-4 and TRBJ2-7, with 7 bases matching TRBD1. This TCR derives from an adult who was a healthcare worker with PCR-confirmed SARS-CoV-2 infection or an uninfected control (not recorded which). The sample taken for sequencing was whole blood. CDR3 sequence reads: CASSWGQSYEQYF. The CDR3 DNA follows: TGTGCCAGCAGTTGGGGACAGTCCTACGAGCAGTACTTC.